These T cell receptor beta chains were read from a single sample in a study of T cells after yellow fever vaccination. One entry per CDR3 protein results from TCRdb running MiXCR on the 5' RACE reads. Counted here are 100,000 to 150,000 distinct CDR3 sequences, nearly 7.5% occurring once; the ten biggest clones make up around 2.3%. Sequenced material: CD4+ T cells sorted from PBMCs, taken 9 to 10 days after the first yellow fever vaccination. The receptor source for this set is a man between 18 and 29 years old who received the YFV17D yellow fever vaccine. Both conserved end residues are part of each CDR3. A D gene is named only where the DNA matches it firmly. The size of a clone is reported for some rows only, either as once, few or many, or as a class for expanded clones.

many | TRBJ1-1 | TRBV7-3 | . | CASSSRTISPRAFF | TGTGCCAGCAGCTCCCGGACGATATCACCCCGAGCTTTCTTT
. | TRBJ2-3 | TRBV20-1 | . | CSATSSAEDTQYF | TGCAGTGCGACCTCTAGTGCAGAAGATACGCAGTATTTT
many | TRBJ2-2 | TRBV12-3/TRBV12-4 | . | CASSPGQGGTGELFF | TGTGCCAGCTCGCCGGGGCAGGGGGGGACCGGGGAGCTGTTTTTT
many | TRBJ1-1 | TRBV6-5 | . | CASSYRMNTEAFF | TGTGCCAGCAGTTACAGAATGAACACTGAAGCTTTCTTT
many | TRBJ2-3 | TRBV3-1 | TRBD2 | CASSRPGLAGAPQYF | TGTGCCAGCAGCCGCCCGGGACTAGCGGGGGCGCCGCAGTATTTT
many | TRBJ1-1 | TRBV6-5 | . | CASSYYQEGTEAFF | TGTGCCAGCAGTTACTATCAGGAAGGCACTGAAGCTTTCTTT
many | TRBJ2-1 | TRBV20-1 | TRBD2 | CSARGGAGFNEQFF | TGCAGTGCTCGCGGGGGGGCCGGGTTTAATGAGCAGTTCTTC
many | TRBJ1-2 | TRBV4-1 | TRBD1 | CASSQPTGAINYGYTF | TGCGCCAGCAGCCAACCAACAGGGGCTATTAACTATGGCTACACCTTC
. | TRBJ2-6 | TRBV19 | . | CASSMGVSGANVLTF | TGTGCCAGTAGTATGGGTGTTTCTGGGGCCAACGTCCTGACTTTC
many | TRBJ2-3 | TRBV7-3 | TRBD2 | CASSVNGGSTDTQYF | TGTGCCAGCAGCGTAAACGGGGGGAGCACAGATACGCAGTATTTT
many | TRBJ2-2 | TRBV7-9 | . | CASSLINLVASGELFF | TGTGCCAGCAGCTTAATTAATTTAGTGGCGTCCGGGGAGCTGTTTTTT
many | TRBJ2-7 | TRBV19 | . | CASSIRDGRGYEQYF | TGTGCCAGTAGTATTAGAGACGGCAGGGGCTACGAGCAGTACTTC
many | TRBJ1-4 | TRBV7-8 | TRBD1 | CASSLMGQFNEKLFF | TGTGCCAGCAGCTTAATGGGACAGTTTAATGAAAAACTGTTTTTT
many | TRBJ2-3 | TRBV30 | . | CAWSSRNTDTQYF | TGTGCCTGGAGCTCCCGTAACACAGATACGCAGTATTTT
many | TRBJ2-7 | TRBV6-1 | TRBD1 | CASGRDSILYEQYF | TGTGCCAGCGGCCGGGACAGCATCCTCTACGAGCAGTACTTC
few | TRBJ2-1 | TRBV3-1 | TRBD2 | CASCLSSGGGEQFF | TGTGCCAGCTGTCTGTCTAGCGGGGGGGGTGAGCAGTTCTTC
few | TRBJ1-1 | TRBV30 | . | CAWSEGPYTEAFF | TGTGCCTGGAGTGAGGGTCCCTACACTGAAGCTTTCTTT
many | TRBJ1-5 | TRBV20-1 | . | CSAGPPAGSQPQHF | TGCAGTGCTGGACCTCCGGCTGGAAGTCAGCCCCAGCATTTT